This TCR beta chain was obtained from a study of beta chain features in type 1 diabetes. Study background: Healthy donors resembled patients in age, gender and cell yields.

As every portion of the isolated RNA was reverse transcribed, the sequencing read expressed TCRB transcripts. Sequencing was performed with immunoSEQ multiplex PCR; in TCRdb, only in-frame clones are kept and a portion is missing. The top ten clones hold more than 0.015% of a sample with around 350,000 clones, over 10% of them seen once. CDR1 SGHVS and CDR2 FNYEAQ come from the germline V gene. The junction had 1 base not matched to a gene; V was cut back by 2 bases and J by 5 bases. The CDR3 is 13 residues long. The sequenced sample consisted of naive CD4+ T cells from blood. The chain recombines TRBV7-6 with TRBJ2-5; 8 bases line up with TRBD2. The receptor's source is a man between 18 and 35 years old in good health. CDR3 nucleotide sequence: TGTGCCAGCAGCTTAAGGACTAGCGAGACCCAGTACTTC. It translates to CASSLRTSETQYF.